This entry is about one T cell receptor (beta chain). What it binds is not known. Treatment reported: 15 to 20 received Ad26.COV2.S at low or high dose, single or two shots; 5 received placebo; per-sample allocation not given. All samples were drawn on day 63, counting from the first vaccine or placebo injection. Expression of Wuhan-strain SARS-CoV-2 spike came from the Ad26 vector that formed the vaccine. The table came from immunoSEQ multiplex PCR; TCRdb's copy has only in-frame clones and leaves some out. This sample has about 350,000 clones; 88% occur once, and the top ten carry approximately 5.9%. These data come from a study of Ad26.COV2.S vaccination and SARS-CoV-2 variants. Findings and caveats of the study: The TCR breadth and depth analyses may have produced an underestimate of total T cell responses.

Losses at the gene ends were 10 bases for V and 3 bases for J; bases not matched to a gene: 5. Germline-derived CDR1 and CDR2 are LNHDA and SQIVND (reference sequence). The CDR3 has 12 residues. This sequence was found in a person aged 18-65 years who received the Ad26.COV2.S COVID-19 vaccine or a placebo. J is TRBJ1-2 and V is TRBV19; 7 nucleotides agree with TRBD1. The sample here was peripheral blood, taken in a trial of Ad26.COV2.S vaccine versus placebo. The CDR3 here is CATGTVYYGYTF. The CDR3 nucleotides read TGTGCCACAGGGACAGTATACTATGGCTACACCTTC.